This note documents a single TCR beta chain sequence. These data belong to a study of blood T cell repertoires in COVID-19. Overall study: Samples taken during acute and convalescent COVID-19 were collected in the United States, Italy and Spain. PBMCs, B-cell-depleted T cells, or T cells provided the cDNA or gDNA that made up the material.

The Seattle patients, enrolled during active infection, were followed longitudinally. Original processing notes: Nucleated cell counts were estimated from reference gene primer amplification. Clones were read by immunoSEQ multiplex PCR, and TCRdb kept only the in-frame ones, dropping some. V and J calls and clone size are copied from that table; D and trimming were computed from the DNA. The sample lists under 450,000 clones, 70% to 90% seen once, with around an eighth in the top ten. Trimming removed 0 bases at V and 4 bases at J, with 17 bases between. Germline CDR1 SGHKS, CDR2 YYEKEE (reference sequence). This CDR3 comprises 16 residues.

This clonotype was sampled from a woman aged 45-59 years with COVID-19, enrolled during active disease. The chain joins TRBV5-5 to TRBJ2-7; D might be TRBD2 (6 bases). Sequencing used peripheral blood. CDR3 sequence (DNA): TGTGCCAGCAGCTTGGACGGCGGGGTACAAGTATACGAGCAGTACTTC. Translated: CASSLDGGVQVYEQYF. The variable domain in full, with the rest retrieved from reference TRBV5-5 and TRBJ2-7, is DAGVTQSPTHLIKTRGQQVTLRCSPISGHKSVSWYQQVLGQGPQFIFQYYEKEERGRGNFPDRFSARQFPNYSSELNVNALLLGDSALYLCASSLDGGVQVYEQYFGPGTRLTVT.